One sample yielded the 21 T cell receptor beta chains listed below, sequenced in a study of blood T cell repertoires in COVID-19. Assay used: immunoSEQ multiplex PCR; TCRdb lists only in-frame clones, some missing. The sample has around 320,000 clones, roughly nine tenths seen once. Sequencing was performed on PBMCs or T cells enriched from blood (not recorded which). The receptors shown here come from a woman aged 45-59 years who had been exposed to COVID-19.

The V gene is TRBV27, the J gene TRBJ1-5; 7 nucleotides agree with TRBD1. Looked up from germline, CDR1 is MNHEY and CDR2 is SMNVEV (reference sequence). CDR3 length: 16 amino acids. Unmatched junction bases numbered 13, after V lost 5 bases and J lost 6 bases. The CDR3 here is CASSPWTGNIPQPQHF. The CDR3 coding sequence is TGTGCCAGCAGTCCCTGGACAGGTAATATTCCTCAGCCCCAGCATTTT.

The rearrangement joins TRBV15 to TRBJ1-5; D gene ambiguous. CDR3 length: 15 amino acids. In germline, CDR1 is LNHNV, CDR2 YYDKDF (reference sequence). Trimming cost V 0 bases and J 4 bases, with 10 bases left between them. The chain's CDR3 is CATSRDLSVNQPQHF. In DNA form, the CDR3 reads TGTGCCACCAGCAGAGATCTGAGTGTGAATCAGCCCCAGCATTTT. Full variable domain (rest looked up from reference TRBV15 and TRBJ1-5): DAMVIQNPRYQVTQFGKPVTLSCSQTLNHNVMYWYQQKSSQAPKLLFHYYDKDFNNEADTPDNFQSRRPNTSFCFLDIRSPGLGDTAMYLCATSRDLSVNQPQHFGDGTRLSIL.

V is TRBV5-4 and J is TRBJ1-3; 7 nucleotides line up with TRBD1. The CDR3 covers 17 residues. In germline, CDR1 is SGHNT, CDR2 YYREEE (reference sequence). Germline trimming cut 5 bases from V and 0 bases from J; bases unmatched to any gene: 11. The CDR3 bases are TGTGCCAGCAGTAGAGACCGGGACAGTCTCTCTGGAAACACCATATATTTT. Translated: CASSRDRDSLSGNTIYF. The full variable domain, rest sourced from reference TRBV5-4 and TRBJ1-3, is ETGVTQSPTHLIKTRGQQVTLRCSSQSGHNTVSWYQQALGQGPQFIFQYYREEENGRGNFPPRFSGLQFPNYSSELNVNALELDDSALYLCASSRDRDSLSGNTIYFGEGSWLTVV.

This chain joins TRBV7-9 and TRBJ1-2; unclear D gene. Trimming took off 5 bases at V and 2 bases at J, with 9 bases between the two ends. Germline V CDR1 and CDR2: SEHNR, FQNEAQ (reference sequence). The CDR3 contains 13 residues. In DNA form, the CDR3 reads TGTGCCAGCAGCGCGGTATGGAACTATGGCTACACCTTC. Amino acid sequence: CASSAVWNYGYTF.

V usage is TRBV5-1 and J usage is TRBJ1-4, with 7 nucleotides matching TRBD1. The CDR3 covers 14 residues. CDR1 is SGHRS and CDR2 is YFSETQ in the germline V gene. The junction had 4 bases not matched to a gene; V was cut back by 4 bases and J by 4 bases. CDR3 residues: CASSPQGFNEKLFF. The CDR3 DNA sequence: TGCGCCAGCAGCCCACAGGGGTTTAATGAAAAACTGTTTTTT.

The V gene is TRBV5-1, the J gene TRBJ1-1; TRBD1 agrees at 7 bases. Trimming took 0 bases from V and 4 from J; bases not matched to a gene: 6. Germline values: CDR1 SGHRS, CDR2 YFSETQ. The CDR3 extends over 15 amino acids. The CDR3 loop is CASSLGGGAPTEAFF. DNA of the CDR3: TGCGCCAGCAGCTTGGGAGGGGGCGCCCCCACTGAAGCTTTCTTT.

CDR3: CASTPTGVSTDTQYF. CDR3 DNA: TGTGCCAGCACCCCGACAGGCGTTAGCACAGATACGCAGTATTTT. The V and J genes are TRBV6-5 and TRBJ2-3; maybe TRBD1 (6 bases). Trimming took 7 bases from V and 0 from J, leaving 14 bases between them. This CDR3 has 15 amino acids. Germline lookup yields CDR1 MNHEY and CDR2 SVGAGI.

This clone has more than one count but fewer than ten. The J gene is TRBJ1-6, the V gene TRBV5-4, with unresolved D. Germline-derived CDR1 and CDR2 are SGHNT and YYREEE (reference sequence). The CDR3 runs to 12 residues. With 3 bases removed from V and 14 bases from J, the gap between germline ends came to 12 bases. The CDR3 loop reads CASSYDRVSLHF. CDR3 nucleotides: TGTGCCAGCAGCTACGACCGGGTCTCCCTCCACTTT.

The chain combines TRBV28 with TRBJ1-2; the match to TRBD1 covers 9 bases. Germline loops: CDR1 MDHEN, CDR2 SYDVKM. With V trimmed by 3 bases and J by 1 base, 12 bases remained unmatched. The CDR3 loop spans 18 amino acids. CDR3 in amino acids: CASSLARQGEKFNYGYTF. CDR3 DNA: TGTGCCAGCAGTTTGGCGAGACAGGGGGAGAAATTTAACTATGGCTACACCTTC.

Written as DNA, the CDR3 is TGCAGCGTCAATCCGACAGGGTTCAACACCGGGGAGCTGTTTTTT. Amino acid sequence: CSVNPTGFNTGELFF. The rearrangement links TRBV29-1 to TRBJ2-2; 7 bases fit TRBD1. With V trimmed by 6 bases and J by 2 bases, 9 bases remained unmatched. This CDR3 is 15 amino acids long. Germline CDR1 reads SQVTM; CDR2 reads ANQGSEA.

This clone was found once. V is TRBV11-3 and J is TRBJ1-1; 7 nucleotides agree with TRBD1. The CDR3 consists of 14 residues. V was clipped by 2 bases and J by 3 bases; unmatched bases: 3. The V gene's germline CDR1 is SGHNT and CDR2 YENEEA. This chain's CDR3 is CASSLTGEYTEAFF. The CDR3 region has the DNA TGTGCCAGCAGCTTAACAGGGGAGTACACTGAAGCTTTCTTT.

The chain links TRBV29-1 to TRBJ2-7; 8 bases are shared with TRBD1. The CDR3 has 14 residues. Germline V gene lookup returns CDR1 SQVTM and CDR2 ANQGSEA. V was clipped by 5 bases and J by 0 bases; unmatched bases: 6. CDR3 nucleotides: TGCAGCGTTTCAGGGGGCGACTTCTCCTACGAGCAGTACTTC. Its protein is CSVSGGDFSYEQYF.

J is TRBJ1-1 and V is TRBV4-1, with D perhaps matching TRBD1 (5 bases). The CDR3 is made up of 14 amino acids. The germline V gene encodes CDR1 MGHRA and CDR2 YSYEKL. The V gene lost 2 bases and the J gene lost 1 base, with 8 bases spanning the gap. CDR3 DNA sequence: TGCGCCAGCAGCCAACCAGGGTCGAACACTGAAGCTTTCTTT. As protein: CASSQPGSNTEAFF.

V gene TRBV10-3 combines with J gene TRBJ2-7, with D uncertain. V lost 0 bases and J 4 bases, leaving 4 bases between the germline ends. CDR1 is ENHRY, CDR2 SYGVKD, per germline. This CDR3 is built from 12 residues. The CDR3 here is CAISESSYEQYF. Here the CDR3 DNA reads TGTGCCATCAGTGAGTCTAGTTACGAGCAGTACTTC.

The chain uses TRBV27 and TRBJ2-2, with no clear D. Germline assignment: CDR1 MNHEY and CDR2 SMNVEV (reference sequence). This CDR3 region has 14 residues. The V gene lost 3 bases and the J gene lost 6 bases, with 11 bases spanning the gap. Here the CDR3 reads CASSLAGLAGELFF. The DNA of the CDR3 is TGTGCCAGCAGTTTGGCAGGTCTGGCCGGGGAGCTGTTTTTT.

This clone was seen more than once but under ten times. The V and J genes are TRBV30 and TRBJ1-2; D perhaps matches TRBD1 (5 bases). Looked up from germline, CDR1 is GTSNPN and CDR2 is SVGIG (reference sequence). V lost 6 bases to trimming and J lost 7 bases, with 15 bases between them. The CDR3 sequence is 12 residues long. The CDR3 loop is CACLQSRAGYTF. As DNA, the CDR3 is TGTGCCTGCCTTCAATCCAGGGCTGGCTACACCTTC.

The rearrangement joins TRBV15 to TRBJ1-1; possible D gene TRBD1, 6 bases. The germline gives CDR1 LNHNV, CDR2 YYDKDF (reference sequence). CDR3 length equals 15 residues. V dropped 0 bases and J dropped 4 bases, with 12 bases sitting between them. CDR3 bases: TGTGCCACCAGCAGAGAACAGGGAGGGGGCACTGAAGCTTTCTTT. Translating gives CATSREQGGGTEAFF.

V gene TRBV13 combines with J gene TRBJ1-2, with TRBD1 matching 10 bases. Germline V gene sequence: CDR1 PRHDT, CDR2 FYEKMQ (reference sequence). The CDR3 is made up of 19 amino acids. J gave up 0 bases and V 1 base, and 11 bases lay outside the gene matches. In nucleotides, the CDR3 is TGTGCCAGCAGCTTAGACGACCTCCGGGACAGGGGTTCTAACTATGGCTACACCTTC. Translation gives CASSLDDLRDRGSNYGYTF.

This sequence joins TRBV10-3 and TRBJ2-5, with a tentative D call TRBD2 (6 bases). This CDR3 spans 13 amino acids. The ends were cut back, 0 bases at V and 7 bases at J, with 9 bases in the middle. CDR1 is ENHRY and CDR2 is SYGVKD in the germline V gene. CDR3 amino acids: CAISESAGGTQYF. CDR3 in DNA: TGTGCCATCAGTGAGTCAGCGGGTGGGACCCAGTACTTC.

The CDR3 spells CASSMDRDNSPLHF. DNA for the CDR3: TGTGCCAGCTCCATGGACAGGGACAATTCACCCCTCCACTTT. V is TRBV18 and J is TRBJ1-6, with 8 bases matching TRBD1. Germline CDR1 KGHSH, CDR2 LQKENI. J was trimmed by 7 bases and V by 6 bases; bases with no gene match: 5. The CDR3 totals 14 residues.

This chain links TRBV30 with TRBJ1-4; the match to TRBD1 covers 7 bases. The CDR3 sequence is 14 residues long. CDR1 is GTSNPN and CDR2 is SVGIG in the germline V gene (reference sequence). V trimming: 5 bases; J trimming: 5 bases; junction bases outside the gene matches: 8. This CDR3 is CAWGQGGGNEKLFF. The DNA for the CDR3 is TGTGCCTGGGGCCAAGGGGGCGGAAATGAAAAACTGTTTTTT.